Listed below are T cell receptor beta chains from one sample, sequenced in a study of blood T cell repertoires in COVID-19. The table came from immunoSEQ multiplex PCR; TCRdb's copy has only in-frame clones and leaves some out. The sample shows 100,000 to 150,000 clones, over 70% of them seen only once. Sequencing was done on a sample of peripheral blood. These receptors all come from a woman between 45 and 65 years old with acute or convalescent COVID-19. Each CDR3 is given without its conserved first and last residue. A D gene is named only where the DNA matches it firmly. A row's size may be missing; if present it is once, few, many or a size class.

d_gene	abundance	v_gene	CDR3aa
-	-	TRBV5-1	ASKSLGSSGTGELF
TRBD1	-	TRBV28	ASSVPTGYGYT
-	-	TRBV4-2	ASSQAKSRDEKLF
-	-	TRBV7-9	ASSWRGDEQF
-	-	TRBV7-8	ASSSELTGSANYGYT
TRBD2	-	TRBV10-1	ASSGTSGSLSRDNEQF
-	-	TRBV12-3/TRBV12-4	ASSGGGFEPQH
-	-	TRBV13	ASSSRTGRTNEKLF
-	-	TRBV19	ASSIMTGGTEAF
TRBD1	-	TRBV28	ASSSRTGWEVDYGYT
TRBD2	-	TRBV29-1	SVGGGTSGGGSTDTQY
-	-	TRBV5-1	ASSPTGRPRKF
-	-	TRBV11-1	ASSLRRSSYNEQF
TRBD1	-	TRBV6-1	ASSEPQGPSYNEQF
TRBD1	-	TRBV10-3	AISESGEGGRAF
TRBD1	-	TRBV9	ASSPHPDRDPETQY
TRBD2	-	TRBV7-9	ASSPKSGGVQETQY
TRBD2	-	TRBV10-1	ASSEISGDPYNEQF
TRBD2	-	TRBV7-2	ASSLTSRSSYNEQF
-	-	TRBV9	ASSVADTEAF
-	-	TRBV4-1	ASSQVQRDTLAKNIQY
-	-	TRBV5-1	ASSPPAEYNEQF
-	-	TRBV9	ASSVGVSNEQF
-	-	TRBV2	ASSDRTYGLQGYT
-	-	TRBV13	ASSASLTEAEQY
-	-	TRBV3-1/TRBV3-2	ASGRATRNIQY
TRBD1	-	TRBV10-2	ASSTMGQNYGYT
-	-	TRBV5-1	ASSLGAGDTEAF
-	-	TRBV5-1	ASSLGSTAITDTQY
TRBD1	-	TRBV6-6	ASSPYVTGPGNTEAF
TRBD2	-	TRBV18	ASSPPLAGALQPTDTQY
TRBD1	once	TRBV5-1	ASSKGQEYRSSYEQY
-	-	TRBV10-3	AISESVQGPTNEKLF
TRBD1	once	TRBV5-1	ASSFGQGGTDTQY
TRBD1	few	TRBV6-5	ASNWDRANSPLH
TRBD1	-	TRBV24-1	ATSDQGQPDTQY
-	-	TRBV12-5	ASGLERGMNTEAF
TRBD1	-	TRBV13	ASSQGQGITGELF
TRBD1	once	TRBV24-1	ATSGGPGTGMTDTQY
-	-	TRBV19	ASSSNPTGFEKLF
-	-	TRBV20-1	SASPLAPNQPQH
TRBD2	-	TRBV28	ASERDYSYNEQF
TRBD1	few	TRBV4-2	ASSQGPLGTVSNYGYT